What follows are 23 T cell receptor beta chains derived from one specimen sequenced in a study of identifying expanded T cells in peripheral blood. The method was immunoSEQ multiplex PCR; TCRdb's version includes in-frame clones alone and lacks a portion of them. The sample shows about 91,000 clones, 70% to 90% of them seen only once. Material for sequencing was blood. The receptors were gathered from a person between 18 and 75 years old in good health.

J is TRBJ2-4 and V is TRBV5-8; D uncertain. Per germline, CDR1 SGHTS and CDR2 YDEGEE. V was cut by 0 bases and J by 6 bases, with 13 bases left in between. The CDR3 loop spans 15 amino acids. The CDR3 DNA follows: TGTGCCAGCAGCTTGGAAGGTGGGGTGGGAAACATTCAGTACTTC. This gives the protein CASSLEGGVGNIQYF.

The CDR3 sequence is CASSLEGERSSYEQYF. DNA of the CDR3: TGTGCCAGCAGCTTAGAAGGCGAGCGCAGCTCCTACGAGCAGTACTTC. The chain has TRBV7-2 and TRBJ2-7; no definite D call. Deletions cut 1 base from V and 0 bases from J, with 13 bases between. The CDR3 length is 16 residues. Germline V gene data show CDR1 as SGHTA and CDR2 as FQGNSA.

The CDR3 nucleotides are TGCGCCAGCAGCTTGGGACAGGGTCGAAGTGAAAAACTGTTTTTT. Encoded protein: CASSLGQGRSEKLFF. J is TRBJ1-4 and V is TRBV5-1, with 7 bases lining up with TRBD1. Unmatched junction bases numbered 6, after V lost 0 bases and J lost 7 bases. The CDR3 has 15 amino acids. In germline, CDR1 is SGHRS, CDR2 YFSETQ.

The J gene is TRBJ1-1, the V gene TRBV4-1, with 9 bases aligning to TRBD1. The CDR3 covers 14 residues. CDR1 and CDR2 from the germline V gene are MGHRA and YSYEKL. Germline trimming cut 8 bases from V and 5 bases from J; bases unmatched to any gene: 9. Written as DNA, the CDR3 is TGCGCCAGCGCCGGACAGGGGAGACTGACTGAAGCTTTCTTT. It is translated as CASAGQGRLTEAFF.

This clone has a single count. This rearrangement joins TRBV28 to TRBJ2-1; D gene ambiguous. V was trimmed by 6 bases and J by 7 bases, leaving 10 bases between them. This CDR3 region has 12 residues. Germline CDR1 and CDR2: MDHEN and SYDVKM. The CDR3, as DNA: TGTGCCAGCAGATCGACGAGGAATGAGCAGTTCTTC. This translates into CASRSTRNEQFF.

This chain links TRBV7-9 with TRBJ1-3; D is unresolved. CDR1 and CDR2 from the germline V gene are SEHNR and FQNEAQ (reference sequence). V was pared by 5 bases and J by 0 bases, with 11 bases between. This CDR3 is built from 15 residues. The CDR3 is CASSPSGLSGNTIYF. In DNA, the CDR3 is TGTGCCAGCAGCCCCTCAGGCCTCTCTGGAAACACCATATATTTT.

The rearrangement links TRBV25-1 to TRBJ1-2; D unclear. Trimming took 1 base from V and 6 from J, leaving 3 bases between them. The length of the CDR3 is 11 residues. CDR1 is MGHDK and CDR2 is SYGVNS in the germline V gene. This CDR3 is CASSELNGYTF. CDR3 coding DNA: TGTGCCAGCAGTGAATTGAATGGCTACACCTTC.

The chain links TRBV5-4 to TRBJ1-2; TRBD1 agrees at 9 bases. Germline loops: CDR1 SGHNT, CDR2 YYREEE (reference sequence). The CDR3 is 15 residues long. The junction had 6 bases not matched to a gene; V was cut back by 4 bases and J by 2 bases. For the CDR3, the DNA is TGTGCCAGCAGCCTAGGGACAGGGAACAACTATGGCTACACCTTC. It is translated as CASSLGTGNNYGYTF.

This rearrangement joins TRBV28 to TRBJ2-7; D may match TRBD1 or TRBD2 (5 bases each). The CDR3 has 13 amino acids. Germline assignment: CDR1 MDHEN and CDR2 SYDVKM. The ends were cut back, 6 bases at V and 7 bases at J, with 16 bases in the middle. The CDR3 here is CASRPSGQEEQYF. CDR3 DNA: TGTGCCAGCAGACCCTCGGGGCAGGAAGAGCAGTACTTC.

V is TRBV7-3 and J is TRBJ2-3; possible D gene TRBD1, 5 bases. Germline CDR1 SGHTA, CDR2 FQGTGA. CDR3 length: 14 residues. The germline V and J ends were trimmed by 3 bases and 4 bases, with 11 bases remaining between them. In DNA, the CDR3 is TGTGCCAGCAGCTTCCAGGGCGGTGCAGATACGCAGTATTTT. Protein: CASSFQGGADTQYF.

The chain employs TRBV5-6 and TRBJ1-2; D ambiguous. V shed 6 bases and J shed 1 base, with 10 bases lying between them. This CDR3 comprises 13 residues. CDR1 and CDR2 (germline): SGHDT, YYEEEE. The CDR3 here is CASNSILNYGYTF. The CDR3 coding sequence is TGTGCCAGCAACTCCATTCTTAACTATGGCTACACCTTC.

The chain couples TRBV9 to TRBJ1-4; D is perhaps TRBD1 (5 bases). Germline CDR1 reads SGDLS; CDR2 reads YYNGEE. V was cut by 4 bases and J by 5 bases, with 12 bases left in between. The CDR3 has 14 amino acids. CDR3 nucleotides: TGTGCCAGCAGCCGTACAGGACTCAATGAAAAACTGTTTTTT. This encodes CASSRTGLNEKLFF.

The V and J genes are TRBV28 and TRBJ1-5, with 8 bases lining up with TRBD1. Germline trimming cut 7 bases from V and 2 bases from J; bases unmatched to any gene: 10. Germline CDR1 reads MDHEN; CDR2 reads SYDVKM. The CDR3 is 16 amino acids. The CDR3 region has the DNA TGTGCCAGCACTCCCCCCCCAGGGGGCGGCAATCAGCCCCAGCATTTT. Translating gives CASTPPPGGGNQPQHF.

This clone was picked up a small number of times. The chain uses TRBV5-6 and TRBJ1-5; possible D gene TRBD1, 6 bases. CDR1 and CDR2 (germline): SGHDT, YYEEEE. The CDR3 spans 13 residues. V lost 1 base to trimming and J lost 6 bases, with 8 bases between them. The CDR3 nucleotides are TGTGCCAGCAGCTTGTCACAGGGTCAGCCCCAGCATTTT. Protein sequence: CASSLSQGQPQHF. The full variable domain, with the rest looked up from reference TRBV5-6 and TRBJ1-5, is DAGVTQSPTHLIKTRGQQVTLRCSPKSGHDTVSWYQQALGQGPQFIFQYYEEEERQRGNFPDRFSGHQFPNYSSELNVNALLLGDSALYLCASSLSQGQPQHFGDGTRLSIL.

The chain has TRBV13 and TRBJ2-5, with 13 positions matching TRBD2. CDR1 and CDR2 (germline): PRHDT, FYEKMQ (reference sequence). The CDR3 covers 20 residues. V gave up 4 bases and J gave up 3 bases; unmatched junction bases: 17. CDR3 sequence: CASSYRPGLAGPIWKETQYF. CDR3 nucleotides: TGTGCCAGCAGCTACCGCCCGGGACTAGCGGGACCGATATGGAAAGAGACCCAGTACTTC.

The chain is built from TRBV30 and TRBJ2-3, with D unresolved. Germline values: CDR1 GTSNPN, CDR2 SVGIG (reference sequence). This CDR3 comprises 11 residues. V was clipped by 2 bases and J by 7 bases, with 7 bases between them. This CDR3 reads CAWSQGNTQYF. CDR3 nucleotide sequence: TGTGCCTGGAGTCAAGGGAATACGCAGTATTTT.

The genes are TRBV7-8 and TRBJ1-1, with D uncertain. The V gene's germline CDR1 is SGHVS and CDR2 FQNEAQ. V lost 2 bases, J lost 0 bases, and 10 bases lay in between. The CDR3 loop spans 15 amino acids. This CDR3 is CASSLFVRVNTEAFF. For the CDR3, the DNA is TGTGCCAGCAGCTTATTTGTACGGGTGAACACTGAAGCTTTCTTT.

The chain recombines TRBV6-5 with TRBJ2-7; D is uncertain. The V end lost 5 bases, the J end lost 5 bases, and 10 bases lay between the germline ends. The CDR3 totals 12 residues. Germline V gives CDR1 MNHEY, CDR2 SVGAGI. The CDR3 here is CASSAGWDEQYF. Written as DNA, the CDR3 is TGTGCCAGCAGTGCCGGGTGGGACGAGCAGTACTTC.

This sequence joins TRBV6-1 and TRBJ2-3; D is perhaps TRBD1 (5 bases). V was pared by 0 bases and J by 6 bases, with 10 bases between. The length of the CDR3 is 14 residues. Looked up from germline, CDR1 is MNHNS and CDR2 is SASEGT. The chain's CDR3 is CASSEAQGSDTQYF. The CDR3 bases are TGTGCCAGCAGTGAAGCTCAGGGTTCCGATACGCAGTATTTT.

This sequence joins TRBV4-2 and TRBJ2-7; TRBD1 agrees at 8 bases. There are 17 residues in the CDR3. Germline CDR1 is LGHNA and CDR2 is YNFKEQ. V lost 3 bases to trimming and J lost 4 bases; unmatched junction nucleotides: 14. The CDR3, as DNA: TGTGCCAGCAGCCATCAGCCCCCCGGACAGGGTCAGTACGAGCAGTACTTC. Translating it yields CASSHQPPGQGQYEQYF.

The chain recombines TRBV18 with TRBJ2-7; 10 bases agree with TRBD1. The CDR3 totals 15 residues. Trimming removed 3 bases from V and 3 bases from J; junction bases left unmatched: 5. Germline V gene sequence: CDR1 KGHSH, CDR2 LQKENI. CDR3 in DNA: TGTGCCAGCTCACCGACAGGGGGCGTTGACTACGAGCAGTACTTC. Its protein is CASSPTGGVDYEQYF.

The chain couples TRBV6-4 to TRBJ1-2, with TRBD1 as a possible D gene (5 bases). This CDR3 region has 13 residues. Germline loops: CDR1 MRHNA, CDR2 SNTAGT. Deletions cut 6 bases from V and 2 bases from J, with 10 bases between. The CDR3 bases are TGTGCCAGCAGGAGGGACCTAAACTATGGCTACACCTTC. It encodes CASRRDLNYGYTF.

In this sample, this clone turned up once. The chain uses TRBV10-3 and TRBJ2-3; 8 bases match TRBD2. Germline V gene sequence: CDR1 ENHRY, CDR2 SYGVKD. With 6 bases clipped from V and 4 bases from J, the junction kept 12 bases outside the gene matches. The CDR3 is made up of 16 amino acids. In DNA form, the CDR3 reads TGTGCCATCAGGGGGATGCGGGGACTAGAGGCAGATACGCAGTATTTT. The encoded protein is CAIRGMRGLEADTQYF.